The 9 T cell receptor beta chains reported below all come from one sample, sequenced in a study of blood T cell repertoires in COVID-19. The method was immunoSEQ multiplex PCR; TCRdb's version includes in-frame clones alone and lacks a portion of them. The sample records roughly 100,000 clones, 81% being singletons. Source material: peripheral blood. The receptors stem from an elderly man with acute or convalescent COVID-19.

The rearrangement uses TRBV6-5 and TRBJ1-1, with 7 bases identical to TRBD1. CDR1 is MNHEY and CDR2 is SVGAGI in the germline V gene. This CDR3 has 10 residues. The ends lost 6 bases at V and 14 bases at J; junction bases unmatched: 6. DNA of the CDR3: TGTGCCAGCAGGGACCGGACAGGCTTCTTT. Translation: CASRDRTGFF.

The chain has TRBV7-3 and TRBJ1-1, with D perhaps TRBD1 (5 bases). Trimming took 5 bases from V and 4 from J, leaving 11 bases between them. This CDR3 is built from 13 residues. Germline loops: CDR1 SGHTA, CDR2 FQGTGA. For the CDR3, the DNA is TGTGCCAGCAGCCCAGGCGGGGGCACTGAAGCTTTCTTT. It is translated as CASSPGGGTEAFF.

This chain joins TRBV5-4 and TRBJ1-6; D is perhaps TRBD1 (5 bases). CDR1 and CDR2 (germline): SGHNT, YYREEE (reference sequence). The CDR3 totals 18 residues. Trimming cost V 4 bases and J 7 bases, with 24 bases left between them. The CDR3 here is CASSHPEGGGGLNSPLHF. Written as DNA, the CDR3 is TGTGCCAGCAGCCACCCTGAGGGTGGGGGAGGACTGAATTCACCCCTCCACTTT.

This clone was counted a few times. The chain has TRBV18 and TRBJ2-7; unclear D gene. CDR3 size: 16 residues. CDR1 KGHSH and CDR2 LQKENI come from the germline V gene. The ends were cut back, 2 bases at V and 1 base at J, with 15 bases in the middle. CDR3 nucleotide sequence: TGTGCCAGCTCACCAATCGCAGATCCTTTTTCCTACGAGCAGTACTTC. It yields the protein CASSPIADPFSYEQYF.

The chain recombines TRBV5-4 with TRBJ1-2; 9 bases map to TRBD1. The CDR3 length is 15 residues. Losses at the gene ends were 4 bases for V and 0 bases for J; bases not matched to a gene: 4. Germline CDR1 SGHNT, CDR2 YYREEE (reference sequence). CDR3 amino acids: CASSKGQGANYGYTF. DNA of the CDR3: TGTGCCAGCAGCAAGGGACAGGGAGCTAACTATGGCTACACCTTC.

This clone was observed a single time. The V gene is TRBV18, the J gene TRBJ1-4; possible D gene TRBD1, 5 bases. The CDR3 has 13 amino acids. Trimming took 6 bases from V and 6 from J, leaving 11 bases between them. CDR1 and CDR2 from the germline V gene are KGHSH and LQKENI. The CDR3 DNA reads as TGTGCCAGCTCCCCAGGGCTGGATGAAAAACTGTTTTTT. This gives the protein CASSPGLDEKLFF.

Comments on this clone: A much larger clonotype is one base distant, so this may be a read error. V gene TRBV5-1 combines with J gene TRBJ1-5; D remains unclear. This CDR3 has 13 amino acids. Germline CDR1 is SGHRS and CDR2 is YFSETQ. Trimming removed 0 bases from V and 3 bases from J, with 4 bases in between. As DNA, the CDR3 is TGCGCCAGCAGCTTGGACACCAATCAGCCCCAGCATTTT. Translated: CASSLDTNQPQHF. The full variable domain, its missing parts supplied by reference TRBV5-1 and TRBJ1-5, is KAGVTQTPRYLIKTRGQQVTLSCSPISGHRSVSWYQQTPGQGLQFLFEYFSETQRNKGNFPGRFSGRQFSNSRSEMNVSTLELGDSALYLCASSLDTNQPQHFGDGTRLSIL.

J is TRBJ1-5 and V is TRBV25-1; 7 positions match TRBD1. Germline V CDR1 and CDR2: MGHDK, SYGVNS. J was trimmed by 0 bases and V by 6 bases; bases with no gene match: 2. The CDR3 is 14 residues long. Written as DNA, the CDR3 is TGTGCCAGCAGCCCAGGGGGTAGCAATCAGCCCCAGCATTTT. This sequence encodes CASSPGGSNQPQHF.

This chain's CDR3 is CASSLGVGGSVSEAFF. The CDR3 DNA sequence: TGCGCCAGCAGCTTGGGGGTTGGAGGCTCCGTGAGTGAAGCTTTCTTT. The chain employs TRBV5-1 and TRBJ1-1, with D uncertain. CDR3 length: 16 residues. Germline V gene lookup returns CDR1 SGHRS and CDR2 YFSETQ. Trimming cost V 0 bases and J 7 bases, with 19 bases left between them.